The 22 T cell receptor beta chains below were found in one sample sequenced in a study of memory CD4+ T cells and cytomegalovirus serostatus. Sequenced by immunoSEQ multiplex PCR; TCRdb stores in-frame clones only, minus some. The sample holds tens of thousands of clones, about 75% seen once. The sort gate was single viable CD3+CD4+CD8-CD45RO+ cells for memory CD4+ T cells. The material sequenced was memory CD4+ T cells from blood. The receptors here all came from an adult in good health and CMV-seronegative. Some clones in this sample may be carry-over from other donors' samples.

The V call is TRBV5-6, the J call TRBJ1-2; 7 bases align to TRBD1. Unmatched junction bases numbered 1, after V lost 2 bases and J lost 6 bases. CDR3 size: 12 residues. CDR1 SGHDT and CDR2 YYEEEE come from the germline V gene. CDR3 DNA sequence: TGTGCCAGCAGCTTTACAGGGGATGGCTACACCTTC. Translation: CASSFTGDGYTF.

The chain links TRBV5-5 to TRBJ1-4; D perhaps matches TRBD1 (5 bases). CDR3 size: 17 residues. Germline lookup yields CDR1 SGHKS and CDR2 YYEKEE (reference sequence). Between the trimmed V and J ends, which lost 3 bases and 8 bases, there was a span of 23 bases. This CDR3 reads CASSYRGGSRIEEKLFF. The CDR3, as DNA: TGTGCCAGCAGCTATCGGGGGGGGTCGAGGATTGAGGAAAAACTGTTTTTT.

The count of this clone is one. The chain combines TRBV5-6 with TRBJ1-2; D is perhaps TRBD1 (5 bases). The CDR3 has 14 amino acids. The V end was cut by 0 bases, the J end by 4 bases, with 10 bases between. Germline assignment: CDR1 SGHDT and CDR2 YYEEEE. Here the CDR3 reads CASSLEARAYGYTF. The CDR3 DNA is TGTGCCAGCAGCTTGGAGGCCAGGGCCTATGGCTACACCTTC.

The chain has TRBV30 and TRBJ2-2; the D gene could be TRBD1 or TRBD2 (5 bases each). The V gene's germline CDR1 is GTSNPN and CDR2 SVGIG (reference sequence). This CDR3 has 16 amino acids. V dropped 0 bases and J dropped 4 bases, with 15 bases sitting between them. CDR3 region: CAWSVRGAGRTGELFF. The CDR3 DNA sequence: TGTGCCTGGAGTGTACGGGGTGCAGGGCGCACCGGGGAGCTGTTTTTT.

This chain links TRBV7-9 with TRBJ1-4; D is uncertain. The V gene lost 6 bases and the J gene lost 0 bases, with 8 bases spanning the gap. The CDR3 has 14 amino acids. Germline V gene lookup returns CDR1 SEHNR and CDR2 FQNEAQ (reference sequence). The CDR3 loop is CASSPTATNEKLFF. Here the CDR3 DNA reads TGTGCCAGCAGTCCGACTGCAACTAATGAAAAACTGTTTTTT. Full variable domain (missing parts from reference TRBV7-9 and TRBJ1-4): DTGVSQNPRHKITKRGQNVTFRCDPISEHNRLYWYRQTLGQGPEFLTYFQNEAQLEKSRLLSDRFSAERPKGSFSTLEIQRTEQGDSAMYLCASSPTATNEKLFFGSGTQLSVL.

V and J are TRBV27 and TRBJ1-1; no clear D. CDR1 and CDR2 (germline): MNHEY, SMNVEV (reference sequence). CDR3 length: 13 amino acids. V lost 2 bases and J 3 bases, leaving 7 bases between the germline ends. The CDR3 DNA follows: TGTGCCAGCAGTTTAGTCTTGGACACTGAAGCTTTCTTT. Its protein product is CASSLVLDTEAFF.

This clone was seen once. The V call is TRBV14, the J call TRBJ2-3; possible D gene TRBD2, 6 bases. Per the germline V gene, CDR1 is SGHDN and CDR2 is FVKESK. Trimming took off 1 base at V and 6 bases at J, with 14 bases between the two ends. CDR3 size: 15 residues. The CDR3 coding sequence is TGTGCCAGCAGCCAAGCGACTAGTTTTCCTGATACGCAGTATTTT. This sequence encodes CASSQATSFPDTQYF.

This sequence joins TRBV28 and TRBJ1-2, with D possibly being TRBD1 (5 bases). The germline V gene has CDR1 MDHEN and CDR2 SYDVKM. This CDR3 spans 13 amino acids. V lost 3 bases and J lost 4, with 9 bases in between. The CDR3 protein is CASSLPGLYGYTF. In DNA, the CDR3 is TGTGCCAGCAGTTTGCCGGGACTCTATGGCTACACCTTC.

The chain links TRBV11-3 to TRBJ1-4, with D hard to call. Germline values: CDR1 SGHNT, CDR2 YENEEA. Trimming pared 0 bases from V and 8 bases from J, leaving 13 bases between. The CDR3 spans 15 residues. The CDR3 sequence is CASSLEGQAGEKLFF. As DNA, the CDR3 is TGTGCCAGCAGCTTAGAGGGTCAGGCCGGAGAAAAACTGTTTTTT.

The chain recombines TRBV11-3 with TRBJ2-7; D could derive from TRBD1 or TRBD2 (5 bases each). Germline CDR1 SGHNT, CDR2 YENEEA. The CDR3 has 14 residues. Deletions cut 5 bases from V and 2 bases from J, with 13 bases between. The CDR3 nucleotides read TGTGCCAGCAGCCCAAATCCGGGACCCTACGAGCAGTACTTC. This gives the protein CASSPNPGPYEQYF.

The chain uses TRBV7-2 and TRBJ1-1, with D perhaps matching TRBD1 (6 bases). The CDR3 is 15 amino acids. Looked up from germline, CDR1 is SGHTA and CDR2 is FQGNSA. The germline V and J ends were trimmed by 5 bases and 1 base, with 14 bases remaining between them. The CDR3 is CASSPRGGGNTEAFF. CDR3 nucleotide sequence: TGTGCCAGCAGCCCCAGAGGGGGAGGGAACACTGAAGCTTTCTTT.

CDR3 DNA sequence: TGTGCCAGCAGCGCCGCCGGGACAGGGCTATCCGAGCAGTACTTC. It encodes CASSAAGTGLSEQYF. The rearrangement uses TRBV5-4 and TRBJ2-7, with TRBD1 matching 9 bases. V shed 4 bases, J shed 6 bases, and the junction held 11 bases outside the gene matches. The CDR3 is 15 residues long. The V gene's germline CDR1 is SGHNT and CDR2 YYREEE (reference sequence).

The chain combines TRBV11-2 with TRBJ1-2; D call uncertain. This CDR3 spans 15 amino acids. Germline V lookup: CDR1 SGHAT, CDR2 FQNNGV. V was trimmed by 5 bases and J by 7 bases, leaving 20 bases between them. The CDR3 is CASSTYPRKYRGYTF. CDR3 sequence (DNA): TGTGCCAGCAGCACTTACCCTCGGAAGTATCGTGGCTACACCTTC.

This sequence joins TRBV28 and TRBJ2-7; TRBD1 agrees at 9 bases. Germline CDR1 and CDR2: MDHEN and SYDVKM. This CDR3 is 15 amino acids long. The V segment lost 5 bases and the J segment 2 bases; nucleotides outside the gene matches: 7. The CDR3 sequence is CASSVTGGPTYEQYF. DNA of the CDR3: TGTGCCAGCAGTGTCACAGGGGGCCCTACCTACGAGCAGTACTTC.

The rearrangement uses TRBV4-3 and TRBJ2-3; the match to TRBD1 covers 8 bases. Germline-derived CDR1 and CDR2 are LGHNA and YSLEER. V shed 2 bases and J 0 bases; nucleotides not matched to a gene: 1. The CDR3 sequence is 15 residues long. The CDR3 nucleotides read TGCGCCAGCAGCCAACAGGGGGCGAGCACAGATACGCAGTATTTT. Its protein is CASSQQGASTDTQYF.

This clone was seen a single time. J is TRBJ2-7 and V is TRBV6-5; 7 bases agree with TRBD1. V was pared by 10 bases and J by 2 bases, with 5 bases of the junction left unmatched. The CDR3 extends over 12 amino acids. Germline assignment: CDR1 MNHEY and CDR2 SVGAGI. The CDR3 DNA is TGTGCCACTAAAGGGACAGCCTACGAGCAGTACTTC. Amino acid sequence: CATKGTAYEQYF.

The chain employs TRBV7-9 and TRBJ2-1; D remains unclear. The CDR3 consists of 15 residues. Germline V gives CDR1 SEHNR, CDR2 FQNEAQ (reference sequence). V lost 2 bases and J 5 bases, leaving 13 bases between the germline ends. The CDR3 region is CASSLQAIANNEQFF. CDR3 sequence (DNA): TGTGCCAGCAGCTTACAGGCGATAGCCAACAATGAGCAGTTCTTC.

This clone appeared a few times. The gene calls are TRBV14 and TRBJ1-2; D is perhaps TRBD1 (5 bases). This CDR3 contains 15 residues. CDR1 SGHDN and CDR2 FVKESK come from the germline V gene. The germline V and J ends were trimmed by 0 bases and 8 bases, with 16 bases remaining between them. CDR3 protein: CASSQDLLGTDGYTF. Here the CDR3 DNA reads TGTGCCAGCAGCCAAGATCTTTTAGGGACGGACGGCTACACCTTC.

The gene calls are TRBV20-1 and TRBJ2-1, with unresolved D. The germline V and J ends were trimmed by 7 bases and 5 bases, with 6 bases remaining between them. The length of the CDR3 is 10 residues. Germline loops: CDR1 DFQATT, CDR2 SNEGSKA (reference sequence). CDR3 protein: CSVLHNEQFF. The CDR3 nucleotides are TGCAGTGTTCTACACAATGAGCAGTTCTTC.

The J gene is TRBJ2-7, the V gene TRBV5-1; 8 bases fit TRBD1. J lost 5 bases, V lost 5 bases, and 6 bases had no gene match. The length of the CDR3 is 13 residues. From germline, CDR1 is SGHRS and CDR2 YFSETQ. CDR3 protein: CASSRTGRNEQYF. The CDR3 DNA sequence: TGCGCCAGCAGTAGGACAGGGCGCAACGAGCAGTACTTC.

This clone was counted a single time. The rearrangement uses TRBV7-2 and TRBJ1-2; D perhaps matches TRBD1 (5 bases). This CDR3 region has 14 residues. Per germline, CDR1 SGHTA and CDR2 FQGNSA. With 5 bases removed from V and 2 bases from J, the gap between germline ends came to 12 bases. CDR3 protein: CASSPYAGNYGYTF. The DNA for the CDR3 is TGTGCCAGCAGCCCGTACGCAGGGAACTATGGCTACACCTTC.

The V and J genes are TRBV7-9 and TRBJ2-4; 8 bases match TRBD2. Trimming removed 4 bases from V and 8 bases from J; junction bases left unmatched: 7. The CDR3 extends over 14 amino acids. Germline V lookup: CDR1 SEHNR, CDR2 FQNEAQ (reference sequence). The DNA for the CDR3 is TGTGCCAGCAGCTCCCCGGGTAGCGGGGACATTCAGTACTTC. Protein product: CASSSPGSGDIQYF.